This T cell receptor (beta chain) was sequenced for a study of regulatory T cells in long-lasting Graves disease (dated by TCRdb to the early 2020s). At the level of the whole study: Patients with newly diagnosed Graves' disease had been on antithyroid drugs for under 3 months. Patients with persistent Graves' disease were compared with patients with newly diagnosed Graves' disease using TCR sequencing and RNA sequencing of peripheral blood. The study was conducted in China and was registered as a clinical trial. A total of around 35 samples were covered by TCR sequencing, comprising around 13 persistent and around 20 newly diagnosed Graves' disease patients.

This specimen's time point label, interpreted: newly diagnosed GD, antithyroid drugs for less than 3 months. For both TCR sequencing and RNA sequencing, RNA was extracted from PBMCs using TRIzol. Graves' disease was diagnosed according to American Thyroid Association guidelines. Recruitment of patients was carried out at an endocrinology department in Xi'an, China. From each patient, approximately 9.9 milliliters of peripheral blood was collected into an EDTA anticoagulant tube. Ficoll Paque Plus density gradient separation was used to isolate PBMCs, and no further T cell sorting was done. RNA quality was checked with an Agilent 2100 Bioanalyzer and agarose gel, and concentration with a NanoDrop 2000. The receptor library was made with multiplex PCR. TCRdb lists the instrument as Illumina HiSeq 4000. To build TCR beta libraries, CDR3 regions were amplified by Arm-PCR using iRepertoire HTBI primers. PCR products were gel purified before sequencing. From the authors' description of their analysis: Across samples, fewer than 70 TRBV and 12 to 15 TRBJ segments were identified and used for gene usage analysis of CDR3 amino acid clonotypes. COPE and FqMerger were used to merge the filtered high-quality paired reads into contigs. BLAST was used to align contigs to the IMGT TRBV, TRBD and TRBJ reference genes, and CDR3 was defined following IMGT. Any clonotype with a frequency above 0.1% was counted as a highly expanded clone. Repertoire diversity was measured by Shannon entropy, and V-J evenness by the Gini coefficient. A clonotype was considered public if more than one individual shared it. TCRdb trimmed the raw reads at Q25, called clones with MiXCR and kept productive beta chains. Rows merge per CDR3 protein into single entries with the most common DNA and genes. The V and J calls shown here were made by TCRdb, not taken from the authors' results. The sample table contains fewer than 450,000 distinct CDR3 sequences; only one count was recorded for approximately 15% of them. Of the sample, about 7.6% falls within the top ten clones.

Findings and caveats that apply to the study as a whole: Peripheral blood alone was examined, since thyroid tissue, which constituted the primary lesion, could not be accessed. Only the TCR beta chain was sequenced and analyzed. Compared with newly diagnosed patients, patients with persistent Graves' disease had lower TCR Shannon entropy and fewer highly expanded clones, which suggests clonal expansion. TRBV28, TRBJ1-2 and TRBJ2-5 were preferentially used in persistent disease, while TRBV20-1 and TRBJ2-1 were favored in newly diagnosed disease. More public clonotypes were shared among persistent patients (more than 2,500) than among newly diagnosed patients (over 900). The authors acknowledged the small sample size as a limitation that may reduce accuracy.

V is trimmed back by 1 base and J by 3 bases, and the junction contains 5 bases that no gene match accounts for. Spanning cysteine to phenylalanine, the CDR3 consists of 14 amino acids. Only the CDR3 DNA stays, 42 bases, in frame from base 1. CDR1 is given as DFQATT and CDR2 as SNEGSKA, both from the germline V gene (reference sequence). As to this clonotype: Its antigen is still unknown. Per-nucleotide qualities are absent, and no much larger clonotype sits a single base away.

These same records also appear under a second study, on T cells in Graves' hyperthyroidism and ophthalmopathy. That second report states: A patient counted as having stable Graves' hyperthyroidism if no progression to ophthalmopathy occurred over 18 months of follow-up. Hyperthyroidism patients were newly diagnosed, had a disease duration of under 2 months, and were aged 18 to 65 years. Exclusion was applied to patients with uncontrolled infections, other autoimmune diseases, pregnancy or lactation. Diagnoses were based on clinical symptoms, serum thyroxine and TRAb, thyroid ultrasound and orbital computed tomography. For the first round of RT-PCR on the TCR CDR3, the HTBI primer set was used together with the Qiagen OneStep RT-PCR kit. Most expanded thyroid clonotypes (frequency above 0.001) were also detected in blood, suggesting blood repertoires may reflect thyroid immune responses. A model built on a 13 V-J signature distinguished ophthalmopathy from stable hyperthyroidism, reaching around 88% sensitivity and 81% to 83% specificity in cross-validation and 80%/75% in testing. In validation, the model predicted progression to ophthalmopathy with approximately 70% sensitivity and around 72% specificity, a median of about 6 months before onset. TCR V-J signatures able to tell the groups apart were searched for in a discovery cohort of around 95 patients, of whom 43 had Graves' ophthalmopathy and about 55 had stable Graves' hyperthyroidism. Prospective prediction of ophthalmopathy was tested in an independent validation cohort of 18 to 20 hyperthyroidism patients and 15 to 17 patients who later progressed to ophthalmopathy. For training and testing, the 100 or so patients in the discovery cohort were randomly divided in a 7:3 ratio. In six Graves' hyperthyroidism patients, the study also compared T-cell repertoires from thyroid tissue with T-cell repertoires from blood. Following sampling, methimazole starting at 30 mg daily was given to hyperthyroidism patients, and high-dose intravenous methylprednisolone was given to ophthalmopathy patients. A second multiplex PCR round built the libraries, followed by size selection and purification. The libraries were sequenced on an Illumina HiSeq2000 using paired-end 100 bp reads. SOAPnuke was used to process the raw data, with reads discarded if the reads contained adapters or uncalled bases, had a mean Phred below 15, or lacked an exact constant-primer or identifier match. COPE v1.2.5 was used to merge the high-quality paired reads, and each unique nucleotide sequence was defined as a clonotype. Clonotypes were aligned to IMGT TRBV, TRBD and TRBJ reference segments using MiTCR v1.1. The analysis included only V-J combinations with a frequency above 0.0001, which together covered more than 98% of the repertoires. A TCS score was defined as the ratio between F50 (clonal expansion) and ExV (chaos), using BLOSUM62-based TCRdist between CDR3 peptides within each V-J. Welch's t-statistics and random forest reduced roughly 500 V-J features to 13, which were used in a naive Bayes classifier (R e1071). Sample size was not statistically predetermined, and investigators were not blinded to group allocation. The paper describes TCR Vbeta CDR3 sequencing of about 140 peripheral blood samples, made up of some 40 ophthalmopathy patients, 70 to 75 hyperthyroidism patients and roughly 17 progressor patients.

The source was peripheral blood mononuclear cells (PBMCs), collected at new diagnosis, from a patient treated with antithyroid drugs. The sequence was obtained from a woman in her 40s with Graves disease. Donor details come from another sample of the same person, matched by shared clones. Recombination connected TRBV20-1 to TRBJ1-1, and TRBD1 matches 7 of the central bases. The CDR3 region: CSARVTGEYTEAFF. The nucleotide sequence reads TGCAGTGCTAGAGTAACAGGGGAATACACTGAAGCTTTCTTT.